This TCR beta chain originates from a study of T-cell memory formation after mild COVID-19. Study-level results: Some SARS-CoV-2-responding clones were already detected in memory before infection. Chiefly within CM and EM were the contracting CD4+ clones; CD8+ ones were within EMRA. Clones that got smaller from day 15 to 85 had even CD4/CD8, while clones growing later tipped toward CD4+.

The length of the CDR3 is 12 residues. Trimming stripped 1 base from V and 2 bases from J, with 6 bases between. Germline lookup yields CDR1 DFQATT and CDR2 SNEGSKA (reference sequence). TCRdb called the 5' RACE reads again in MiXCR, with one record for every CDR3 protein. The data show nearly 250,000 distinct CDR3 sequences, approximately 15% seen once. There are a few counts of this clonotype. Antigen specificity is unknown. The sample taken for sequencing was PBMCs or a T cell subset sorted from them (not recorded which). The receptor was isolated from an adult woman who had mild COVID-19 (a few samples of this study predate the infection). Cell type and time point are not known. The gene calls are TRBV20-1 and TRBJ2-7; perhaps TRBD2 as D (5 bases). DNA for the CDR3: TGCAGTGCTAGAGGGAGGCCCTACGAGCAGTACTTC. This sequence encodes CSARGRPYEQYF.